Following are 31 T cell receptor beta chains from one sample sequenced in a study of T-cell memory formation after mild COVID-19. TCRdb processed the 5' RACE reads anew with MiXCR; each CDR3 protein has one entry. The sample records about 140,000 distinct CDR3 sequences, around 15% being singletons. Sequences were obtained from PBMCs or a T cell subset sorted from them (not recorded which). The receptors originated from an adult woman who had mild COVID-19 (a few samples of this study predate the infection). Cell type and time point are not known.

This chain connects TRBV7-3 to TRBJ2-3, with 9 bases lining up with TRBD2. The junction had 10 bases not matched to a gene; V was cut back by 1 base and J by 2 bases. There are 18 residues in the CDR3. Per the germline V gene, CDR1 is SGHTA and CDR2 is FQGTGA. The CDR3 DNA reads TGTGCCAGCAGCTTAAGTAGCGGGGGAATTAGTGACACAGATACGCAGTATTTT. Translating it yields CASSLSSGGISDTDTQYF.

This rearrangement joins TRBV12-3 or TRBV12-4 to TRBJ1-6, with TRBD1 matching over 10 bases. V gave up 3 bases and J gave up 11 bases; unmatched junction bases: 4. The CDR3 consists of 14 residues. CDR3: CASSLPGQGTPLHF. The CDR3 DNA reads as TGTGCCAGCAGTTTGCCGGGACAGGGGACACCCCTCCACTTT.

Only a few counts were recorded for this clonotype. This rearrangement joins TRBV10-3 to TRBJ1-1; TRBD1 is a possible D gene (5 bases). The CDR3 is made up of 14 amino acids. Germline-derived CDR1 and CDR2 are ENHRY and SYGVKD. V was trimmed by 2 bases and J by 1 base, leaving 8 bases between them. The CDR3 bases are TGTGCCATCAGTGAGGGGGCCGAGAACACTGAAGCTTTCTTT. Its translation is CAISEGAENTEAFF.

The rearrangement links TRBV27 to TRBJ2-7, with unresolved D. V lost 4 bases to trimming and J lost 3 bases, with 13 bases between them. Germline lookup yields CDR1 MNHEY and CDR2 SMNVEV (reference sequence). The CDR3 is 14 residues long. CDR3 DNA sequence: TGTGCCAGCAGTTGGGCTAGGGTAAACTACGAGCAGTACTTC. Amino acids: CASSWARVNYEQYF.

This clonotype has a handful of counts. The rearrangement uses TRBV4-2 and TRBJ2-5; a weak D match, TRBD2 (6 bases). The CDR3 spans 15 residues. The germline gives CDR1 LGHNA, CDR2 YNFKEQ. V was clipped by 1 base and J by 1 base, with 10 bases between them. This CDR3 reads CASSQGAGLQETQYF. CDR3 nucleotides: TGTGCCAGCAGCCAAGGGGCGGGACTCCAAGAGACCCAGTACTTC.

The chain is built from TRBV5-1 and TRBJ1-2; D is unclear. V lost 0 bases to trimming and J lost 6 bases, with 6 bases between them. The CDR3 is 12 residues long. CDR1 and CDR2 (germline): SGHRS, YFSETQ. CDR3 amino acids: CASSLEEHGYTF. DNA of the CDR3: TGCGCCAGCAGCTTGGAAGAGCATGGCTACACCTTC.

The genes are TRBV11-2 and TRBJ1-1; 7 bases match TRBD1. The CDR3 is made up of 19 amino acids. V dropped 5 bases and J dropped 3; count of bases not matched to a gene: 21. CDR1 is SGHAT, CDR2 FQNNGV, per germline. The CDR3 loop is CASSPSSIQGQSEDTEAFF. DNA for the CDR3: TGTGCCAGCAGCCCTAGTTCGATACAGGGACAGAGTGAGGACACTGAAGCTTTCTTT. Complete variable domain (other parts from reference TRBV11-2 and TRBJ1-1): EAGVAQSPRYKIIEKRQSVAFWCNPISGHATLYWYQQILGQGPKLLIQFQNNGVVDDSQLPKDRFSAERLKGVDSTLKIQPAKLEDSAVYLCASSPSSIQGQSEDTEAFFGQGTRLTVV.

This clonotype was found a few times. This sequence joins TRBV3-1 and TRBJ1-1; D is uncertain. Germline V gene data show CDR1 as LGHDT and CDR2 as YNNKEL (reference sequence). V lost 3 bases and J lost 5, with 19 bases in between. The CDR3 spans 16 residues. CDR3 bases: TGTGCCAGCAGCCACTTCCCTGGACCCTTAGGGACTGAAGCTTTCTTT. Translation: CASSHFPGPLGTEAFF. Drawing the rest from reference TRBV3-1 and TRBJ1-1, the complete variable domain is DTAVSQTPKYLVTQMGNDKSIKCEQNLGHDTMYWYKQDSKKFLKIMFSYNNKELIINETVPNRFSPKSPDKAHLNLHINSLELGDSAVYFCASSHFPGPLGTEAFFGQGTRLTVV.

This clonotype has at least ten counts. The chain joins TRBV10-3 to TRBJ2-7; D may match TRBD1 or TRBD2 (5 bases each). The CDR3 is made up of 13 amino acids. Germline values: CDR1 ENHRY, CDR2 SYGVKD. V was cut by 4 bases and J by 2 bases, with 9 bases left in between. CDR3 in amino acids: CAISGDQTYEQYF. The CDR3 nucleotides are TGTGCCATCAGTGGGGACCAGACCTACGAGCAGTACTTC.

This sequence joins TRBV6-1 and TRBJ1-6; D gene unclear. CDR3 length equals 17 residues. Germline V CDR1 and CDR2: MNHNS, SASEGT. The V and J ends lost 0 bases and 13 bases respectively, with 22 bases between them. The CDR3 nucleotides read TGTGCCAGCAGTGAAGCCTCAGTGAGGAGCAATCCATCGCCCCTCCACTTT. Amino acid sequence: CASSEASVRSNPSPLHF.

This clonotype has more than one count but fewer than ten. The chain combines TRBV4-1 with TRBJ1-2; the D is unclear. The CDR3 runs 15 residues. V was trimmed by 0 bases and J by 2 bases, leaving 10 bases between them. The germline gives CDR1 MGHRA, CDR2 YSYEKL. This CDR3 is CASSQDPGFNYGYTF. CDR3 in DNA: TGCGCCAGCAGCCAAGACCCGGGGTTCAACTATGGCTACACCTTC.

V is TRBV4-1 and J is TRBJ1-5; 9 bases are shared with TRBD1. The CDR3 loop spans 15 amino acids. V lost 1 base, J lost 10 bases, and 8 bases stayed unmatched. Germline CDR1 MGHRA, CDR2 YSYEKL. In DNA, the CDR3 is TGCGCCAGCAGCCAAGCCGGGACAGGGCCTCAACCCCAGCATTTT. Its protein product is CASSQAGTGPQPQHF.

The table lists this clonotype with many counts. The V and J genes are TRBV5-1 and TRBJ2-7; 9 bases map to TRBD1. Germline values: CDR1 SGHRS, CDR2 YFSETQ. The ends lost 3 bases at V and 2 bases at J; junction bases unmatched: 3. CDR3 size: 14 residues. The CDR3 region is CASSSGTGPYEQYF. The CDR3 DNA reads TGCGCCAGCAGCTCCGGGACAGGGCCCTACGAGCAGTACTTC.

This sequence joins TRBV5-1 and TRBJ2-1; 7 nucleotides agree with TRBD2. The CDR3 is 10 amino acids. Germline assignment: CDR1 SGHRS and CDR2 YFSETQ. With 8 bases clipped from V and 8 bases from J, the junction kept 1 base outside the gene matches. Written as DNA, the CDR3 is TGCGCCAGTGGGGGGGATGAGCAGTTCTTC. As protein: CASGGDEQFF.

This clonotype was seen ten or more times. The CDR3 spells CASSSQDNEQYF. The CDR3 DNA sequence: TGTGCCAGCAGCTCCCAGGATAACGAGCAGTACTTC. The V and J genes are TRBV7-9 and TRBJ2-7; unclear D gene. Germline V CDR1 and CDR2: SEHNR, FQNEAQ (reference sequence). CDR3 size: 12 residues. V dropped 4 bases and J dropped 5 bases, with 9 bases sitting between them. Supplemented by reference TRBV7-9 and TRBJ2-7, the full variable domain reads DTGVSQNPRHKITKRGQNVTFRCDPISEHNRLYWYRQTLGQGPEFLTYFQNEAQLEKSRLLSDRFSAERPKGSFSTLEIQRTEQGDSAMYLCASSSQDNEQYFGPGTRLTVT.

The V call is TRBV4-1, the J call TRBJ2-7; possibly TRBD1 for D (5 bases). There are 13 residues in the CDR3. Germline values: CDR1 MGHRA, CDR2 YSYEKL. The ends were cut back, 0 bases at V and 9 bases at J, with 12 bases in the middle. The DNA of the CDR3 is TGCGCCAGCAGCCAAGAGGGGCAGGGTAGGCAGTACGTC. Encoded protein: CASSQEGQGRQYV.

This clonotype has just a few counts. This chain links TRBV6-2 or TRBV6-3 with TRBJ2-7; unclear D gene. The germline V and J ends were trimmed by 6 bases and 0 bases, with 12 bases remaining between them. The CDR3 is 14 residues long. In germline, CDR1 is MNHEY, CDR2 SVGEGT. The CDR3 is CASREIRPSYEQYF. Written as DNA, the CDR3 is TGTGCCAGCAGAGAAATCAGGCCCTCCTACGAGCAGTACTTC.

This chain's CDR3 is CASSLDRAHEQYF. The DNA for the CDR3 is TGTGCCAGCAGCCTGGACAGGGCTCACGAGCAGTACTTC. The gene calls are TRBV5-4 and TRBJ2-7, with 8 bases matching TRBD1. The CDR3 runs to 13 residues. CDR1 and CDR2 (germline): SGHNT, YYREEE (reference sequence). Unmatched junction bases numbered 5, after V lost 4 bases and J lost 5 bases.

This clonotype was counted a few times. The V and J genes are TRBV11-2 and TRBJ2-7; either TRBD1 or TRBD2 may fit D (5 bases each). The CDR3 runs 13 residues. Per germline, CDR1 SGHAT and CDR2 FQNNGV. V lost 0 bases, J lost 5 bases, and 8 bases lay in between. The CDR3 loop is CASSLEGDDEQYF. CDR3 DNA sequence: TGTGCCAGCAGCTTAGAGGGGGACGACGAGCAGTACTTC.

This chain joins TRBV2 and TRBJ1-1, with D uncertain. The V gene lost 3 bases and the J gene lost 1 base, with 9 bases spanning the gap. Per the germline V gene, CDR1 is SNHLY and CDR2 is FYNNEI. This CDR3 is 14 amino acids long. The CDR3 DNA follows: TGTGCCAGCAGTGAGTGGACGAAGAACACTGAAGCTTTCTTT. It yields the protein CASSEWTKNTEAFF. Full variable domain (missing parts from reference TRBV2 and TRBJ1-1): EPEVTQTPSHQVTQMGQEVILRCVPISNHLYFYWYRQILGQKVEFLVSFYNNEISEKSEIFDDQFSVERPDGSNFTLKIRSTKLEDSAMYFCASSEWTKNTEAFFGQGTRLTVV.

V and J are TRBV12-3 or TRBV12-4 and TRBJ2-1, with D hard to call. The CDR3 has 13 residues. Trimming took off 4 bases at V and 8 bases at J, with 12 bases between the two ends. CDR3 nucleotides: TGTGCCAGCAGTTCAATACAGTGGGATGAGCAGTTCTTC. Its translation: CASSSIQWDEQFF.

The chain recombines TRBV7-9 with TRBJ1-2; TRBD1 matches at 9 bases. Losses at the gene ends were 6 bases for V and 3 bases for J; bases not matched to a gene: 5. The CDR3 extends over 14 amino acids. CDR1 is SEHNR and CDR2 is FQNEAQ in the germline V gene (reference sequence). Here the CDR3 DNA reads TGTGCCAGCAGTACAGGGGGCGCCGACTATGGCTACACCTTC. It translates to CASSTGGADYGYTF.

V and J are TRBV4-3 and TRBJ2-2; 8 bases fit TRBD1. The CDR3 length is 17 residues. Losses at the gene ends were 0 bases for V and 7 bases for J; bases not matched to a gene: 10. The germline CDR1 and CDR2 sequences are LGHNA and YSLEER. CDR3 sequence reads: CASSQDRGRMVGGELFF. CDR3 DNA sequence: TGCGCCAGCAGCCAAGACAGGGGGCGCATGGTCGGCGGGGAGCTGTTTTTT.

V and J are TRBV6-5 and TRBJ2-7; tentatively, D is TRBD1 or TRBD2 (5 bases each). The V and J ends lost 6 bases and 2 bases respectively, with 17 bases between them. CDR1 and CDR2 from the germline V gene are MNHEY and SVGAGI. This CDR3 contains 15 residues. The CDR3 nucleotides are TGTGCCAGCAGCTCCACCGGGACGGCACCCTACGAGCAGTACTTC. Amino acid sequence: CASSSTGTAPYEQYF.

This clonotype has just a few counts. The chain has TRBV4-1 and TRBJ2-7; TRBD2 aligns across 7 bases. There are 14 residues in the CDR3. V shed 1 base, J shed 3 bases, and the junction held 3 bases outside the gene matches. The V gene's germline CDR1 is MGHRA and CDR2 YSYEKL. The CDR3: CASSQGSSGYEQYF. CDR3 nucleotides: TGCGCCAGCAGCCAAGGGTCTAGCGGCTACGAGCAGTACTTC.

V gene TRBV29-1 combines with J gene TRBJ1-1; D is unresolved. CDR1 is SQVTM, CDR2 ANQGSEA, per germline. With 1 base removed from V and 6 bases from J, the gap between germline ends came to 6 bases. The CDR3 runs to 11 residues. CDR3 sequence (DNA): TGCAGCGTTGAAGTATTCCCTGAAGCTTTCTTT. Translated: CSVEVFPEAFF.

The J gene is TRBJ2-2, the V gene TRBV6-2 or TRBV6-3; TRBD2 aligns across 13 bases. The germline CDR1 and CDR2 sequences are MNHEY and SVGEGT. J gave up 4 bases and V 5 bases, and 10 bases lay outside the gene matches. The CDR3 has 18 residues. The CDR3 loop reads CASSTTSGRARSTGELFF. CDR3 coding DNA: TGTGCCAGCAGTACCACTAGCGGGAGGGCCCGATCCACCGGGGAGCTGTTTTTT.

This clonotype appeared a few times. The chain combines TRBV29-1 with TRBJ2-7, with D possibly TRBD2 on 6 matching bases. The CDR3 is made up of 13 amino acids. V gave up 8 bases and J gave up 0 bases, with 14 bases separating them. Germline V gives CDR1 SQVTM, CDR2 ANQGSEA. CDR3 in amino acids: CSISGRDSYEQYF. In DNA, the CDR3 is TGCAGCATTTCCGGGAGAGACTCCTACGAGCAGTACTTC.

This clonotype showed up just a few times. The chain is built from TRBV5-1 and TRBJ2-3, with a tentative D call TRBD1 (6 bases). Germline values: CDR1 SGHRS, CDR2 YFSETQ. V lost 3 bases and J lost 1, with 9 bases in between. This CDR3 spans 14 amino acids. The CDR3 nucleotides read TGCGCCAGCAGCTACAGGGAAGGCACAGATACGCAGTATTTT. Translation gives CASSYREGTDTQYF.

This clonotype was seen many times. The chain employs TRBV12-3 or TRBV12-4 and TRBJ1-1, with D uncertain. V dropped 3 bases and J dropped 5 bases, with 7 bases sitting between them. This CDR3 has 12 amino acids. CDR3 in amino acids: CASSFGGTEAFF. DNA for the CDR3: TGTGCCAGCAGTTTTGGAGGGACTGAAGCTTTCTTT.

J is TRBJ2-1 and V is TRBV30; 8 nucleotides align to TRBD2. Trimming removed 4 bases from V and 0 bases from J; junction bases left unmatched: 5. CDR1 and CDR2 (germline): GTSNPN, SVGIG (reference sequence). This CDR3 is 15 amino acids long. The CDR3 DNA reads as TGTGCCTGGATTAGGACTAGCAGCTCCTACAATGAGCAGTTCTTC. Residues: CAWIRTSSSYNEQFF.